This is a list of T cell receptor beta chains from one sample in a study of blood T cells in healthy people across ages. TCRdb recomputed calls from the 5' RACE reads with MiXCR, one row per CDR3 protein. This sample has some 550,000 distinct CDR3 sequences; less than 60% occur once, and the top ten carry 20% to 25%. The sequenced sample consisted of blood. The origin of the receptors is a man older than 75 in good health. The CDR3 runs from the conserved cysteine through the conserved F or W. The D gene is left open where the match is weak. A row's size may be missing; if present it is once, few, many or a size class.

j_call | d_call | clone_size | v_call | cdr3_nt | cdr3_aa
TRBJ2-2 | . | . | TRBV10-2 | TGCGCCAGTAGGGGGGGGCTAGCGGCGAACACCGGGGAGCTGTTTTTT | CASRGGLAANTGELFF
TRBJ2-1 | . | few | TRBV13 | TGTGCCAGCAGCCCTCGGGAACTAGTCATCGGTGAGCAGTTCTTC | CASSPRELVIGEQFF
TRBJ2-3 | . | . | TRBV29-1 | TGCAGCGTTCTAAGACCTAGCACAGGTACGCAGTATTTT | CSVLRPSTGTQYF
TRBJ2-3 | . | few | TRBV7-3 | TGTGCCAGCAGCGAAAGCGGGCATAGCACAGATACGCAGTATTTT | CASSESGHSTDTQYF
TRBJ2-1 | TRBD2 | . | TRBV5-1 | TGCGCCAGCAGCTCAGTAGCGGGACGGGACAATGAGCAGTTCTTC | CASSSVAGRDNEQFF
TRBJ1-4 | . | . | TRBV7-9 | TGTGCCAGCAGCTCCTTCTTGGGGGGGGCTAATGAAAAACTGTTTTTT | CASSSFLGGANEKLFF
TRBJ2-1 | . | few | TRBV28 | TGTGCCGCCCAGTTGGGGCCCTACAATGAGCAGTTCTTC | CAAQLGPYNEQFF
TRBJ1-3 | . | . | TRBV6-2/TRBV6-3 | TGTGCCAGCAGTCAGACCACCATCGGCGACACCATATATTTT | CASSQTTIGDTIYF
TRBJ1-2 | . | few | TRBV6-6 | TGTGCCAGCGGTCAGTATGGCTACACCTTC | CASGQYGYTF
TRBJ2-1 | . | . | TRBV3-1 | TGTGCCAGCAGCCCCCCTGGGCGACCGGATGAGCAGTTCTTC | CASSPPGRPDEQFF
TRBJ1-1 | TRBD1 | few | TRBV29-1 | TGCAGCGTTGGGGGAAGTAAACAGGGGGCAGGGACTGAAGCTTTCTTT | CSVGGSKQGAGTEAFF
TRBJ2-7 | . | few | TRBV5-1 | TGCGCCAGCAGCTTGGGAAGCCTGGGCCAGTACGAGCAGTACTTC | CASSLGSLGQYEQYF
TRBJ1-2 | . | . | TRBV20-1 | TGCAGTGCTAGTACCATAAGGGCCAGCGACTATGGCTACACCTTC | CSASTIRASDYGYTF
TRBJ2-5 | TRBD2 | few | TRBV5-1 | TGCGCCAGCAGCTTGGTGATAGCGGGACAAGAGACCCAGTACTTC | CASSLVIAGQETQYF
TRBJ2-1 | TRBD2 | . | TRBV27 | TGTGCCAGCCGGGGGGTGAGCGGGAGTTCGTACAATGAGCAGTTCTTC | CASRGVSGSSYNEQFF
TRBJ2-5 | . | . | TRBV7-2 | TGTGCCAGCAGCTTAGATTTTAACGGCAGGGTTGGGGAGACCCAGTACTTC | CASSLDFNGRVGETQYF
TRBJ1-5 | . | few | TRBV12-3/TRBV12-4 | TGTGCCAGCAGCTCCTCTCTTAGAAGCAATCAGCCCCAGCATTTT | CASSSSLRSNQPQHF
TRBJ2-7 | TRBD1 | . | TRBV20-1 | TGCAGTGCTAGAGATCCGGCAGGGGGCACCTACGAGCAGTACTTC | CSARDPAGGTYEQYF
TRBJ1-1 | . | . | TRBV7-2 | TGTGCCAGCAGCTTAGACCGGGCTGGAAACACTGAAGCTTTCTTT | CASSLDRAGNTEAFF
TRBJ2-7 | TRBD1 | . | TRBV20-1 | TGCAGTGCTAGGGCTCGGACAGGGTCTTACGAGCAGTACTTC | CSARARTGSYEQYF
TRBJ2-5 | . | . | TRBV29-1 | TGCAGCGTTGAAGAGAATGGAGTCCAAGAGACCCAGTACTTC | CSVEENGVQETQYF
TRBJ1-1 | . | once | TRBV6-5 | TGTGCCAGCAGTTACGCCCTATCCCGGTCTGAAGCTTTCTTT | CASSYALSRSEAFF
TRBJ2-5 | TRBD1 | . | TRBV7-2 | TGTGCCAGCAGCTTAGCCCGGACAGGGCGGGAGACCCAGTACTTC | CASSLARTGRETQYF